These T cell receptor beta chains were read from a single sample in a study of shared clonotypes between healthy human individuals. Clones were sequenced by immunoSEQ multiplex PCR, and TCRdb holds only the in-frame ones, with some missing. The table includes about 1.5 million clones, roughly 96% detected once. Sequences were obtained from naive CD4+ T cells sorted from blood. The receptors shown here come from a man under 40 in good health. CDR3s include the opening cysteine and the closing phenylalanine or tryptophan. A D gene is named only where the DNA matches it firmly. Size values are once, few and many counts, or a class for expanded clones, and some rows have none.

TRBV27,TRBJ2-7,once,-,CASSRLGSSYEQYF,TGTGCCAGCAGCCGGTTGGGGAGCTCCTACGAGCAGTACTTC
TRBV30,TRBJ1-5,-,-,CAWSRVDYQPQHF,TGTGCCTGGAGTCGGGTCGATTATCAGCCCCAGCATTTT
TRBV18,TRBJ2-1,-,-,CASSPNRDEQFF,TGTGCCAGCTCACCGAATCGTGATGAGCAGTTCTTC
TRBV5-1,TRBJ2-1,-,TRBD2,CASSLSGSDSYNEQFF,TGCGCCAGCAGCCTTAGCGGGAGTGACTCCTACAATGAGCAGTTCTTC
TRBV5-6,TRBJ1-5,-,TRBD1,CASSLDRGRIQPQHF,TGTGCCAGCAGCTTGGACAGGGGGCGTATTCAGCCCCAGCATTTT
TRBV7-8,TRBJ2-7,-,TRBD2,CASSLSWVAGTSGKYEQYF,TGTGCCAGCAGCTTAAGTTGGGTTGCCGGGACTAGCGGGAAATACGAGCAGTACTTC
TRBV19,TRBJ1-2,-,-,CASSPTQGRYGYTF,TGTGCCAGTAGCCCCACGCAGGGGCGGTATGGCTACACCTTC
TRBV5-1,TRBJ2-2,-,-,CASSLGFRAENTGELFF,TGCGCCAGCAGCTTGGGCTTCAGGGCAGAGAACACCGGGGAGCTGTTTTTT
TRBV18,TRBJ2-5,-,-,CASSPSRILETQYF,TGTGCCAGCTCACCGTCGAGGATTCTGGAGACCCAGTACTTC
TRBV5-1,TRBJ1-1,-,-,CASSFPDTEAFF,TGCGCCAGCAGCTTCCCCGACACTGAAGCTTTCTTT
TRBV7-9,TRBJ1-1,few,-,CASSLVRGMNTEAFF,TGTGCCAGCAGCTTAGTTAGGGGTATGAACACTGAAGCTTTCTTT
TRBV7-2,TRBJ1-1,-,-,CASSLTPGAENTEAFF,TGTGCCAGCAGCTTAACCCCAGGGGCGGAGAACACTGAAGCTTTCTTT
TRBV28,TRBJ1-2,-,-,CASTGGYGYTF,TGTGCCAGCACGGGGGGGTATGGCTACACCTTC
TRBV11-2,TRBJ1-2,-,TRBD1,CASSINRGTNYGYTF,TGTGCCAGCAGCATCAACAGGGGGACCAACTATGGCTACACCTTC
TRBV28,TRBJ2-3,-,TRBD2,CASSPLRGSGQLTDTQYF,TGTGCCAGCAGTCCCCTTAGGGGTAGCGGGCAACTCACAGATACGCAGTATTTT
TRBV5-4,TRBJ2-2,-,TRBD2,CASSRGLAGVGSGELFF,TGTGCCAGCAGCAGGGGACTAGCGGGAGTTGGTTCCGGGGAGCTGTTTTTT
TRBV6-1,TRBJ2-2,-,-,CASSEAGRPTGELFF,TGTGCCAGCAGTGAAGCGGGGCGACCTACCGGGGAGCTGTTTTTT
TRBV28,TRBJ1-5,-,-,CASSPLRQPQHF,TGTGCCAGCAGTCCCCTTCGTCAGCCCCAGCATTTT
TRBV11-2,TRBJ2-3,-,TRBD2,CASSTGLATSTDTQYF,TGTGCCAGCAGCACCGGACTAGCTACTAGCACAGATACGCAGTATTTT
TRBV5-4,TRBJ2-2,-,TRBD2,CASSFPQAGVGGELFF,TGTGCCAGCAGCTTCCCACAAGCGGGAGTGGGCGGGGAGCTGTTTTTT
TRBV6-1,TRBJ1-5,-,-,CASSEQGGNQPQHF,TGTGCCAGCAGTGAACAGGGCGGCAATCAGCCCCAGCATTTT
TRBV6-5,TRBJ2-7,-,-,CASSYSRGLPYEQYF,TGTGCCAGCAGTTACTCTCGGGGCTTGCCCTACGAGCAGTACTTC
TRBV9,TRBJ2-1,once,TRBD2,CASSVGSGRENEQFF,TGTGCCAGCAGCGTAGGGAGCGGGAGGGAGAATGAGCAGTTCTTC
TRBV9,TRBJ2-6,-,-,CASSVRGSGANVLTF,TGTGCCAGCAGCGTACGAGGTTCTGGGGCCAACGTCCTGACTTTC
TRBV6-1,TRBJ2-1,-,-,CASRALGGRDEQFF,TGTGCCAGCAGGGCCCTGGGAGGAAGGGATGAGCAGTTCTTC
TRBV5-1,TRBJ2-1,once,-,CASSPGWGASDNEQFF,TGCGCCAGCAGCCCGGGGTGGGGAGCCTCGGACAATGAGCAGTTCTTC
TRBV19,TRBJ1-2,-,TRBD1,CASSARGRLDGYTF,TGTGCCAGTAGTGCCAGGGGGCGATTGGATGGCTACACCTTC
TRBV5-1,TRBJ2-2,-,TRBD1,CASSLSPDRATGELFF,TGCGCCAGCAGCTTGTCCCCGGACAGGGCCACTGGGGAGCTGTTTTTT
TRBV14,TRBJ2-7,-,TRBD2,CASSLTSGRADPNEQYF,TGTGCCAGCAGCCTGACTAGCGGGAGGGCCGACCCCAACGAGCAGTACTTC
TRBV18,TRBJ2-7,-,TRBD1,CASSPGQNYEQYF,TGTGCCAGCTCACCGGGACAGAATTACGAGCAGTACTTC
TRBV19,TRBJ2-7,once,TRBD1,CASSIASGQGYEQYF,TGTGCCAGTAGTATCGCCTCGGGACAGGGCTACGAGCAGTACTTC
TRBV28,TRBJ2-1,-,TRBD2,CASSLPRGRIHEQFF,TGTGCCAGCAGTTTACCTCGCGGGAGGATCCATGAGCAGTTCTTC
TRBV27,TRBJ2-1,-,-,CASSLLGRVEQFF,TGTGCCAGCAGTTTACTAGGAAGGGTTGAGCAGTTCTTC